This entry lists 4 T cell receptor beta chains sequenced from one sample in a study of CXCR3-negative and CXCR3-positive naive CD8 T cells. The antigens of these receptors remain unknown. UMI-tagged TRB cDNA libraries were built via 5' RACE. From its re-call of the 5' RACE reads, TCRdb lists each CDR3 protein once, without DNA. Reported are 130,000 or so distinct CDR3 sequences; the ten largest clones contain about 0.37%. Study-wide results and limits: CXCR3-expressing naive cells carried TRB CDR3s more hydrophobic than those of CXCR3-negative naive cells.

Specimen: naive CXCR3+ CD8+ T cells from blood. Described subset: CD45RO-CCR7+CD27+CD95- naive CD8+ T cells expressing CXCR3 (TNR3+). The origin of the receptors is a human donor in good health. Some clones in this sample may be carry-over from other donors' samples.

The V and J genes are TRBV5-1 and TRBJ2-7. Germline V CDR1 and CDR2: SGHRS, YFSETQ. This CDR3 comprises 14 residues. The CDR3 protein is CASSLERSSYEQYF.

The CDR3 sequence is CASSLAGYTEAFF. This chain links TRBV5-4 with TRBJ1-1. Germline CDR1 and CDR2: SGHNT and YYREEE (reference sequence). This CDR3 comprises 13 residues.

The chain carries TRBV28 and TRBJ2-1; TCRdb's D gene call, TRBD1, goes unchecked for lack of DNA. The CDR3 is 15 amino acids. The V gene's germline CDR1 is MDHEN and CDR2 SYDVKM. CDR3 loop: CASRGTGSPYNEQFF.

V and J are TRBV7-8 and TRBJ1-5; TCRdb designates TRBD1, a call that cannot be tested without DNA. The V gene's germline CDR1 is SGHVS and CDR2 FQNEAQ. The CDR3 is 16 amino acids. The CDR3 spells CASSADRAHSNQPQHF. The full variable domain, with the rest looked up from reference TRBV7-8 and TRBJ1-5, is GAGVSQSPRYKVAKRGQDVALRCDPISGHVSLFWYQQALGQGPEFLTYFQNEAQLDKSGLPSDRFFAERPEGSVSTLKIQRTQQEDSAVYLCASSADRAHSNQPQHFGDGTRLSIL.